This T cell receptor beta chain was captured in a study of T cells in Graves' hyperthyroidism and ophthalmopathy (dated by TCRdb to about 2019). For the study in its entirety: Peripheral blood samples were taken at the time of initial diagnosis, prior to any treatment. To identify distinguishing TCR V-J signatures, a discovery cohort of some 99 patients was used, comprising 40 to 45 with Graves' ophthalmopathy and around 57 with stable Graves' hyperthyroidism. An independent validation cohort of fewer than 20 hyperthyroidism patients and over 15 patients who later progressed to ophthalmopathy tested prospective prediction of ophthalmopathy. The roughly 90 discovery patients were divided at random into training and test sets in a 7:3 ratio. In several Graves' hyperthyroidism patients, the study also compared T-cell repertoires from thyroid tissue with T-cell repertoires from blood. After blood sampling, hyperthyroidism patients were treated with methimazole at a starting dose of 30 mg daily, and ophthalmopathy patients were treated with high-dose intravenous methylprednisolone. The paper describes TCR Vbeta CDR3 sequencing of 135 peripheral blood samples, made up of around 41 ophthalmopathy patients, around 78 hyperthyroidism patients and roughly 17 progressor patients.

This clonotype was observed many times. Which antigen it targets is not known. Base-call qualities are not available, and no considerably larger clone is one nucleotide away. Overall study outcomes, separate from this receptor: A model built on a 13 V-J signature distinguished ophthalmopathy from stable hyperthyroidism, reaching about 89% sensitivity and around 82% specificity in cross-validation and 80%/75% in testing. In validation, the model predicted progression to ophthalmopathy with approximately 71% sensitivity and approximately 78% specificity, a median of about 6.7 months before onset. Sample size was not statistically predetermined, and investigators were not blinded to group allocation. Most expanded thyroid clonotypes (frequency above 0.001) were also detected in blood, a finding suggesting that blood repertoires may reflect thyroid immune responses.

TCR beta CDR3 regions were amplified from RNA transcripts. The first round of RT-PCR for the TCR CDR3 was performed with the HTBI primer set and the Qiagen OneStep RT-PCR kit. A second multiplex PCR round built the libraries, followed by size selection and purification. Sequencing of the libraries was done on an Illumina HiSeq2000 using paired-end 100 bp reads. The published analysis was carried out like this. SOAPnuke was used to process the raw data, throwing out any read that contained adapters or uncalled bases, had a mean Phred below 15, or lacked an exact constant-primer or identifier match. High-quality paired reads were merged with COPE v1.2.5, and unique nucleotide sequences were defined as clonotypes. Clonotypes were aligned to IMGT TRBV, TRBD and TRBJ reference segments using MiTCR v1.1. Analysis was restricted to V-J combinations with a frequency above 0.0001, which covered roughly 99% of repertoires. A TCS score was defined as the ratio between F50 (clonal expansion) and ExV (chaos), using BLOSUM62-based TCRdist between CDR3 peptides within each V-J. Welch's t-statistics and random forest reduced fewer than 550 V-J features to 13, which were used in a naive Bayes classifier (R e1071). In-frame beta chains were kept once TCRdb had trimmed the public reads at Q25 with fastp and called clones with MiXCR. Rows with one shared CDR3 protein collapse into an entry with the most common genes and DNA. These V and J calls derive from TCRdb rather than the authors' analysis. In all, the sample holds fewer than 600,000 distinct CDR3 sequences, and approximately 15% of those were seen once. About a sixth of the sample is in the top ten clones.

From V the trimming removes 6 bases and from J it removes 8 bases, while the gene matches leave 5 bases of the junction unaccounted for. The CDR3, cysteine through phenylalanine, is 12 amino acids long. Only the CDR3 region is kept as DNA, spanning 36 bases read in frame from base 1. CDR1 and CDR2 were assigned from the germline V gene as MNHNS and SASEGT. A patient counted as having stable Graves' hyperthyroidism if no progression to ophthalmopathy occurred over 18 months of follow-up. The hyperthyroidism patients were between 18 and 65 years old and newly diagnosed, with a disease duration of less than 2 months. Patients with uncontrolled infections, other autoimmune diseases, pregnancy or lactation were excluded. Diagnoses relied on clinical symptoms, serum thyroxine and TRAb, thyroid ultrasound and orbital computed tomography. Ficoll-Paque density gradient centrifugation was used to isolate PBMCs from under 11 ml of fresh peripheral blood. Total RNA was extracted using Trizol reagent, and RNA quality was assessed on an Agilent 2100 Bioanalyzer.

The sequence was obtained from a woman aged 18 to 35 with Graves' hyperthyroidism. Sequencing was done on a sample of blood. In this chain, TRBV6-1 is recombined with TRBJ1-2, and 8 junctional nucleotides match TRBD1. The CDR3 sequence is CASSGQGRGYTF. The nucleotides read TGTGCCAGCAGCGGACAGGGAAGGGGCTACACCTTC.